The 29 T cell receptor beta chains below all came from one sample that was sequenced in a study of tumor and adjacent non-tumor tissue in lung cancer. The template was RNA from unsorted bulk tissue. A modified ARM-PCR protocol with three rounds of nested PCR amplified TCRbeta. MiXCR was run by TCRdb on the multiplex PCR reads, yielding one entry per CDR3 protein. Among tens of thousands of distinct CDR3 sequences listed, around four fifths were seen once. The specimen sequenced was lung tumor tissue. These receptors came from a woman aged 45 to 65 with non-small cell lung cancer.

In the case of this clonotype: One end of the junction does not line up with germline, which may come from a read error. The J gene is TRBJ2-1, the V gene TRBV6-5, with a tentative D call TRBD1 (6 bases). The CDR3 totals 13 residues. The germline CDR1 and CDR2 sequences are MNHEY and SVGAGI. As DNA, the CDR3 is TGTGCCAGCAGTTACAATGGGGGCCATGAGCAGTTCTTT. Encoded protein: CASSYNGGHEQFF.

As concerns this clonotype: The conserved closing phenylalanine or tryptophan is absent in this CDR3, likely reflecting a read error. No DNA is shown, since the ends of the CDR3 on it are uncertain; the CDR3 is the one TCRdb lists. The chain uses TRBV6-5 and TRBJ2-1; the table's D call, TRBD1, was not checked against the DNA. The length of the CDR3 is 16 amino acids, counting both ends. Germline CDR1 is MNHEY and CDR2 is SVGAGI. The CDR3 spells CASSYLQTDSYNEHFI.

This clonotype was found many times. The V gene is TRBV7-8, the J gene TRBJ2-3; D remains unclear. Germline CDR1 and CDR2: SGHVS and FQNEAQ. The CDR3 totals 12 residues. Trimming took 5 bases from V and 2 from J, leaving 5 bases between them. The CDR3: CASSTYTDTQYF. The CDR3 DNA is TGTGCCAGCAGCACTTACACAGATACGCAGTATTTT.

At least ten counts were recorded for this clonotype. The rearrangement uses TRBV10-2 and TRBJ2-1; no clear D gene. Germline V gene data show CDR1 as WSHSY and CDR2 as SAAADI. CDR3 size: 17 residues. V was clipped by 5 bases and J by 0 bases, with 17 bases between them. The CDR3 is CASSFGPPQSSYNEQFF. The CDR3 nucleotides are TGCGCCAGCAGTTTCGGTCCCCCCCAAAGCTCCTACAATGAGCAGTTCTTC.

J is TRBJ1-1 and V is TRBV20-1, with D hard to call. Germline V CDR1 and CDR2: DFQATT, SNEGSKA (reference sequence). The CDR3 totals 15 residues. Trimming shortened V by 0 bases and J by 2 bases, and 13 bases separated the two germline ends. The CDR3 sequence: CSARDSRQPNTEAFF. CDR3 DNA: TGCAGTGCTAGAGATTCTCGGCAGCCCAACACTGAAGCTTTCTTT.

This clonotype has a count of ten or more. V is TRBV20-1 and J is TRBJ2-7, with 9 positions matching TRBD1. The length of the CDR3 is 14 residues. Germline V gene sequence: CDR1 DFQATT, CDR2 SNEGSKA (reference sequence). J gave up 5 bases and V 1 base, and 6 bases lay outside the gene matches. The CDR3, as DNA: TGCAGTGCTAGAGGTAACAGGGGGCTTGACGAGCAGTACTTC. This sequence encodes CSARGNRGLDEQYF.

Of note for this clonotype: The junction departs from the called germline gene at one end, perhaps through a read error. The rearrangement joins TRBV6-5 to TRBJ1-1, with 9 bases fitting TRBD1. The CDR3 consists of 14 residues. From germline, CDR1 is MNHEY and CDR2 SVGAGI. The CDR3 nucleotides read TGTGCCAGCATCTCACAGGGGGCTGTCACTGATGCTTTCTTT. It encodes CASISQGAVTDAFF.

A note on this clonotype: A much larger clone is a single base away; this may be a read error. This chain uses TRBV5-1 with TRBJ1-5, with D hard to call. The CDR3 has 13 residues. The germline V and J ends were trimmed by 2 bases and 8 bases, with 11 bases remaining between them. CDR1 SGHRS and CDR2 YFSETQ come from the germline V gene. The CDR3 spells CASSLTSNKPQHF. CDR3 nucleotides: TGCGCCAGCAGCTTAACCTCAAATAAGCCCCAGCATTTT.

This clonotype has a count of ten or more. This sequence joins TRBV6-5 and TRBJ2-7; 10 bases map to TRBD1. Germline CDR1 and CDR2: MNHEY and SVGAGI. This CDR3 region has 13 residues. Trimming removed 6 bases from V and 5 bases from J; junction bases left unmatched: 4. The CDR3 DNA reads as TGTGCCAGCAGGCGGGACAGGGGCCACGAGCAGTACTTC. As protein: CASRRDRGHEQYF.

This clonotype was found once. V usage is TRBV19 and J usage is TRBJ1-5; D is perhaps TRBD1 (6 bases). Germline V gene data show CDR1 as LNHDA and CDR2 as SQIVND (reference sequence). This CDR3 is built from 15 residues. With 5 bases removed from V and 2 bases from J, the gap between germline ends came to 13 bases. The CDR3 is CASSGTSGGNQPQHF. In DNA form, the CDR3 reads TGTGCCAGTAGTGGGACATCGGGCGGCAATCAGCCCCAGCATTTT.

A word on this clonotype: Since a much larger clone is just one base distant, this may be a read error. The V and J genes are TRBV5-1 and TRBJ2-5; 11 bases map to TRBD2. This CDR3 comprises 16 residues. Germline V gene lookup returns CDR1 SGHRS and CDR2 YFSETQ. The CDR3 sequence: CASKGIAGGPGETQSF. In DNA form, the CDR3 reads TGCGCCAGCAAGGGAATAGCGGGAGGGCCAGGAGAGACCCAGTCCTTC. Together with reference TRBV5-1 and TRBJ2-5, the CDR3 gives the full variable domain: KAGVTQTPRYLIKTRGQQVTLSCSPISGHRSVSWYQQTPGQGLQFLFEYFSETQRNKGNFPGRFSGRQFSNSRSEMNVSTLELGDSALYLCASKGIAGGPGETQSFGPGTRLLVL.

A word on this clonotype: This may arise from a read error, as a much more abundant clone is one base away. The CDR3 spells CAWSASLTDTKYF. The CDR3 bases are TGTGCCTGGAGTGCCTCTTTAACCGATACGAAGTATTTT. The rearrangement uses TRBV30 and TRBJ2-3; D is uncertain. The CDR3 loop spans 13 amino acids. Per germline, CDR1 GTSNPN and CDR2 SVGIG (reference sequence).

As concerns this clonotype: No conserved phenylalanine or tryptophan ends this CDR3, so it is likely a read error. V usage is TRBV29-1 and J usage is TRBJ1-6, with a tentative D call TRBD1 (6 bases). This CDR3 region has 12 residues. The ends were cut back, 8 bases at V and 14 bases at J, with 19 bases in the middle. The germline gives CDR1 SQVTM, CDR2 ANQGSEA. The CDR3 sequence: CSSGHTNSSLHL. The CDR3 DNA sequence: TGCAGCTCGGGACACACTAACTCATCCCTCCACTTA.

In its sample, this clonotype was seen a few times. One end of the junction is discordant with germline, which a read error may explain. The chain combines TRBV6-5 with TRBJ2-5; D uncertain. Germline V CDR1 and CDR2: MNHEY, SVGAGI. The CDR3 has 13 amino acids. The CDR3 loop is CASSYNVGETQYF. The CDR3 DNA reads as TGTGCTAGCAGTTACAATGTGGGAGAGACCCAGTACTTC.

The chain has TRBV12-3 or TRBV12-4 and TRBJ2-5, with D possibly matching TRBD2 (6 bases). The V end lost 10 bases, the J end lost 7 bases, and 16 bases lay between the germline ends. CDR3 length: 12 residues. In DNA, the CDR3 is TGTGCCAACAGCTCAGGAGGGGTGACCCAGTACTTC. Translation: CANSSGGVTQYF.

With respect to this clonotype: Since a much larger clone is just one base distant, this may be a read error. Without the conserved terminal phenylalanine or tryptophan, this CDR3 likely stems from a read error. The chain couples TRBV5-1 to TRBJ1-1; D is possibly TRBD1 (6 bases). CDR3 size: 13 residues. The V gene's germline CDR1 is SGHRS and CDR2 YFSETQ. Trimming left V 0 bases short and J 5 bases short, with 8 bases between. The CDR3 sequence is CASSLVGATEAFL. In nucleotides, the CDR3 is TGCGCCAGCAGCTTGGTGGGGGCTACTGAAGCTTTCTTA.

The table lists this clonotype with many counts. The gene calls are TRBV28 and TRBJ1-5, with 8 nucleotides matching TRBD1. The V gene end was trimmed by 6 bases and the J gene end by 7 bases; junction bases not matched to a gene: 8. The CDR3 runs 14 residues. Germline CDR1 reads MDHEN; CDR2 reads SYDVKM. The CDR3 nucleotides read TGTGCCAGCAGGCTAATGGACAGGGAACAGCCCCAGCATTTT. It translates to CASRLMDREQPQHF.

As regards this clonotype: A read error may be the cause here, since a much bigger clone is one base away. The chain recombines TRBV6-5 with TRBJ2-2; 11 positions agree with TRBD2. The CDR3 runs to 14 residues. Germline loops: CDR1 MNHEY, CDR2 SVGAGI. The CDR3 nucleotides are TGTGCCAGCCGGACTAGCGGGTTCACCAGGGAGCTGTTTTTT. It is translated as CASRTSGFTRELFF.

Notes on this clonotype: Compared with germline, one end of the junction differs, possibly owing to a read error. The rearrangement joins TRBV20-1 to TRBJ1-1, with a tentative D call TRBD1 (5 bases). CDR1 and CDR2 (germline): DFQATT, SNEGSKA (reference sequence). This CDR3 has 13 residues. In nucleotides, the CDR3 is TGCGGTGCTAGAGGATGGTTGGACACTCAAGCTTTCTTT. Its protein is CGARGWLDTQAFF.

As to this clonotype: Because it lacks the conserved phenylalanine or tryptophan at the end, this CDR3 is likely a read error. The V gene is TRBV28, the J gene TRBJ2-1; D unresolved. The CDR3 has 14 residues. The germline V gene has CDR1 MDHEN and CDR2 SYDVKM. Deletions cut 5 bases from V and 0 bases from J, with 8 bases between. CDR3 protein: CASSPTASYNEQFS. The CDR3 DNA reads TGTGCCAGCAGTCCAACAGCCTCCTACAATGAGCAGTTCTCC.

To note about this clonotype: Its ends do not fully match the called genes, so a read error is possible. J is TRBJ2-2 and V is TRBV13; D is possibly TRBD2 (5 bases). Per the germline V gene, CDR1 is PRHDT and CDR2 is FYEKMQ (reference sequence). The CDR3 extends over 12 amino acids. CDR3 in amino acids: CANSLRAGKLFF. CDR3 nucleotides: TGTGCCAACAGCTTGAGGGCCGGGAAGCTGTTTTTT.

As for this clonotype: One end of the junction fails to match germline, which may point to a read error. The rearrangement uses TRBV11-2 and TRBJ1-6, with D tentatively TRBD1 (6 bases). Germline V CDR1 and CDR2: SGHAT, FQNNGV. The CDR3 sequence is 14 residues long. The chain's CDR3 is CASSLGRGSSPLHF. CDR3 DNA: TGTGCCAGCAGCTTAGGCAGGGGTAGTTCACCTCTCCACTTT.

This rearrangement joins TRBV7-2 to TRBJ2-7, with D possibly called TRBD1 or TRBD2 (5 bases each). V was shortened by 8 bases and J by 6 bases, with 17 bases between the two germline ends. Germline loops: CDR1 SGHTA, CDR2 FQGNSA. This CDR3 is 13 amino acids long. CDR3 protein: CASWRSGALEQYF. In DNA form, the CDR3 reads TGTGCCAGCTGGAGGAGTGGGGCTCTCGAGCAGTACTTC. Based on the CDR3 plus reference TRBV7-2 and TRBJ2-7, the full variable domain is GAGVSQSPSNKVTEKGKDVELRCDPISGHTALYWYRQSLGQGLEFLIYFQGNSAPDKSGLPSDRFSAERTGGSVSTLTIQRTQQEDSAVYLCASWRSGALEQYFGPGTRLTVT.

V usage is TRBV20-1 and J usage is TRBJ1-1, with D unresolved. Looked up from germline, CDR1 is DFQATT and CDR2 is SNEGSKA (reference sequence). The length of the CDR3 is 13 residues. V was clipped by 3 bases and J by 7 bases, with 15 bases between them. Here the CDR3 DNA reads TGCAGTGCTAGGGTGACATTAGGCTATGAAGCTTTCTTT. Its protein product is CSARVTLGYEAFF.

The genes are TRBV6-4 and TRBJ2-1, with 10 bases that match TRBD2. The CDR3 is made up of 15 amino acids. V was pared by 3 bases and J by 12 bases, with 11 bases of the junction left unmatched. CDR1 is MRHNA and CDR2 is SNTAGT in the germline V gene. CDR3 nucleotide sequence: TGTGCCAGCAGTGAAGGGTCTAGCGGGAGTTATGGGCAGTTCTTC. Protein sequence: CASSEGSSGSYGQFF.

This clonotype was seen more than once but under ten times. The chain combines TRBV7-3 with TRBJ2-2, with TRBD2 matching 7 bases. This CDR3 is 16 amino acids long. With V trimmed by 5 bases and J by 0 bases, 6 bases remained unmatched. Germline CDR1 is SGHTA and CDR2 is FQGTGA. CDR3: CASSPTGGANTGELFF. The CDR3 nucleotides are TGTGCCAGCAGCCCTACTGGGGGGGCGAACACCGGGGAGCTGTTTTTT.

This clonotype came up once. At one of its ends the junction is not consistent with the germline gene, which may arise from a read error. V and J are TRBV6-2 or TRBV6-3 and TRBJ2-1; 9 nucleotides match TRBD2. Germline CDR1 MNHEY, CDR2 SVGEGT. CDR3 length: 14 residues. The CDR3 loop reads CTSSYGGRENEQFF. CDR3 DNA: TGTACCAGCAGTTACGGCGGGAGGGAGAATGAGCAGTTCTTC.

Regarding this clonotype: Since no conserved phenylalanine or tryptophan closes the CDR3, a read error is the likely cause. V and J are TRBV6-6 and TRBJ1-6; a possible D gene is TRBD1 (6 bases). Germline CDR1 MNHNY, CDR2 SVGAGI (reference sequence). The CDR3 extends over 15 amino acids. The CDR3 DNA reads as TGTGCCAACAGTTCTCCGGCTCAGGGGAATTCACCCCTCCACATT. Protein sequence: CANSSPAQGNSPLHI.

About this clonotype: Germline is not matched at one junction end, which may reflect a read error. This chain joins TRBV11-2 and TRBJ2-3; D not certain. CDR3 length: 16 amino acids. From germline, CDR1 is SGHAT and CDR2 FQNNGV. In nucleotides, the CDR3 is TGTGTCAGCAACCCGGTGGGTTACCCGCCTCCAGATACGCAGTATTTT. This codes for CVSNPVGYPPPDTQYF.